Following are 23 T cell receptor beta chains from one sample sequenced in a study of T-cell reconstitution after alpha-beta-depleted transplantation in children listed by TCRdb under 2016. The label giving this sample's treatment or condition can be read as: allogeneic hematopoietic cell transplantation with graft depleted of TCRalphabeta T cells and CD19 B cells. Library method: PCR. Data came from an Illumina HiSeq 2500. TCR libraries were prepared with molecular barcoding, using unique molecular identifiers to normalize TCRbeta repertoire quantification. In TCRdb, the public reads were trimmed at Q25 with fastp and aligned with MiXCR, with productive beta chains retained. Every entry covers one CDR3 protein and lists the most common genes and DNA from its rows. This sample holds under 450,000 distinct CDR3 sequences; 15% to 20% were observed only once. The top ten hold around 28% of the sample.

The sequencing here drew on PBMCs, mostly from graft donor cells, taken 360 days after TCRalphabeta/CD19-depleted stem cell transplant. The receptors shown here come from a boy under two years old who had a stem cell transplant for Wiskott-Aldrich syndrome, so the T cells may come from the graft donor.

This clonotype has a handful of counts. The chain uses TRBV27 and TRBJ1-3, with D possibly matching TRBD1 (6 bases). Per the germline V gene, CDR1 is MNHEY and CDR2 is SMNVEV (reference sequence). This CDR3 has 14 amino acids. Trimming left V 6 bases short and J 3 bases short, with 12 bases between. The CDR3 loop reads CASSPTDSGNTIYF. The CDR3 bases are TGTGCCAGCAGCCCGACGGACAGTGGAAACACCATATATTTT.

This clonotype was seen a handful of times. V usage is TRBV6-2 or TRBV6-3 and J usage is TRBJ2-1; TRBD2 matches at 8 bases. This CDR3 has 19 amino acids. J was trimmed by 7 bases and V by 2 bases; bases with no gene match: 19. Germline V gene data show CDR1 as MNHEY and CDR2 as SVGEGT. CDR3 sequence: CASSYSSPASGPRGNEQFF. The DNA for the CDR3 is TGTGCCAGCAGTTACAGCAGTCCGGCTAGCGGGCCGAGGGGGAATGAGCAGTTCTTC.

This clonotype was counted a few times. J is TRBJ2-2 and V is TRBV7-8; 8 bases map to TRBD1. Germline V lookup: CDR1 SGHVS, CDR2 FQNEAQ. CDR3 length: 17 amino acids. The ends lost 1 base at V and 5 bases at J; junction bases unmatched: 9. CDR3 bases: TGTGCCAGCAGCTTAGTACGAATCAGGGGGCATACCGGGGAGCTGTTTTTT. Amino acids: CASSLVRIRGHTGELFF.

This clonotype was counted only a few times. V is TRBV24-1 and J is TRBJ2-5; 8 bases match TRBD1. Unmatched junction bases numbered 3, after V lost 0 bases and J lost 4 bases. The germline V gene has CDR1 KGHDR and CDR2 SFDVKD. This CDR3 region has 15 residues. The CDR3: CATSDLTGGRETQYF. Here the CDR3 DNA reads TGTGCCACCAGTGATTTGACAGGGGGTCGAGAGACCCAGTACTTC.

This clonotype was counted a few times. The missing conserved phenylalanine or tryptophan at the end of this CDR3 makes a read error likely. Because the CDR3's place on the DNA is in doubt, the DNA is left out and the CDR3 is given as listed by TCRdb. The V gene is TRBV12-3 or TRBV12-4, the J gene TRBJ2-5; the tabulated D call, TRBD2, remains unverified against the DNA. The CDR3 is 11 amino acids in total, end residues counted. The CDR3 reads CASSKRAGLTY.

The genes are TRBV3-1 and TRBJ2-7; 9 bases are shared with TRBD2. V dropped 1 base and J dropped 5; count of bases not matched to a gene: 3. The CDR3 has 14 amino acids. CDR1 is LGHDT and CDR2 is YNNKEL in the germline V gene (reference sequence). The CDR3 bases are TGTGCCAGCAGCCAAGGCGGGAGGGCCCACGAGCAGTACTTC. Its translation: CASSQGGRAHEQYF.

This clonotype was found a few times. CDR3 nucleotide sequence: TGTGCCAGCAGTTTTAGGTCCGGTACGCAGTATTTT. Translated, it gives CASSFRSGTQYF. V and J are TRBV12-3 or TRBV12-4 and TRBJ2-3, with D uncertain. Trimming shortened V by 3 bases and J by 8 bases, and 9 bases separated the two germline ends. This CDR3 region has 12 residues.

The chain carries TRBV28 and TRBJ1-4; D gene uncertain. Per the germline V gene, CDR1 is MDHEN and CDR2 is SYDVKM. The ends were cut back, 5 bases at V and 0 bases at J, with 4 bases in the middle. The CDR3 length is 13 residues. For the CDR3, the DNA is TGTGCCAGCAGTGAAGCAACTAATGAAAAACTGTTTTTT. This encodes CASSEATNEKLFF.

This clonotype was found a few times. The J gene is TRBJ2-1, the V gene TRBV5-1, with TRBD1 identical over 12 bases. This CDR3 has 16 amino acids. Per germline, CDR1 SGHRS and CDR2 YFSETQ. With 5 bases clipped from V and 9 bases from J, the junction kept 12 bases outside the gene matches. DNA of the CDR3: TGCGCCAGCAGTCTCACCACCGGGACAGGGGGCGGTGAGCAGTTCTTC. Its translation is CASSLTTGTGGGEQFF.

This clonotype was recorded a few times. The genes are TRBV7-2 and TRBJ2-2, with D perhaps being TRBD1 or TRBD2 (5 bases each). The CDR3 spans 15 residues. Per germline, CDR1 SGHTA and CDR2 FQGNSA. V lost 4 bases and J 7 bases, leaving 16 bases between the germline ends. The CDR3 reads CASSSKRGVDGELFF. The CDR3 coding sequence is TGTGCCAGCAGCTCGAAGAGGGGAGTAGACGGGGAGCTGTTTTTT.

The chain recombines TRBV11-2 with TRBJ2-5, with unresolved D. Germline assignment: CDR1 SGHAT and CDR2 FQNNGV. With 3 bases removed from V and 6 bases from J, the gap between germline ends came to 5 bases. The CDR3 is 11 residues long. The CDR3 sequence is CASSFKKTQYF. The CDR3 DNA is TGTGCCAGCAGCTTCAAGAAGACCCAGTACTTC.

This clonotype was counted between two and nine times. This chain connects TRBV24-1 to TRBJ2-5; D is unclear. The germline gives CDR1 KGHDR, CDR2 SFDVKD. V dropped 4 bases and J dropped 4 bases, with 9 bases sitting between them. This CDR3 has 13 residues. The CDR3 loop reads CATSERALETQYF. CDR3 nucleotide sequence: TGTGCCACCAGTGAAAGGGCCTTAGAGACCCAGTACTTC.

This clonotype occurred a few times. The chain combines TRBV12-3 or TRBV12-4 with TRBJ2-5; D not resolved. The CDR3 has 13 amino acids. The V gene lost 3 bases and the J gene lost 2 bases, with 7 bases spanning the gap. The CDR3 DNA reads as TGTGCCAGCAGTTTTGCGAGACAAGAGACCCAGTACTTC. The encoded protein is CASSFARQETQYF.

This chain uses TRBV11-2 with TRBJ2-5; 12 bases align to TRBD1. The ends lost 1 base at V and 5 bases at J; junction bases unmatched: 5. CDR1 is SGHAT and CDR2 is FQNNGV in the germline V gene. CDR3 length equals 16 residues. The chain's CDR3 is CASSLVGTGGGETQYF. The CDR3 nucleotides are TGTGCCAGCAGCTTAGTGGGGACAGGGGGCGGGGAGACCCAGTACTTC.

This clonotype was detected a few times. The chain is built from TRBV13 and TRBJ2-1, with 7 bases fitting TRBD2. CDR1 and CDR2 from the germline V gene are PRHDT and FYEKMQ (reference sequence). V was clipped by 2 bases and J by 5 bases; unmatched bases: 9. The CDR3 sequence is 16 residues long. This CDR3 reads CASSLTRLAFDNEQFF. As DNA, the CDR3 is TGTGCCAGCAGCTTAACGCGACTAGCATTCGACAATGAGCAGTTCTTC.

V is TRBV27 and J is TRBJ2-5; 16 nucleotides match TRBD2. The CDR3 has 18 amino acids. The ends lost 2 bases at V and 5 bases at J; junction bases unmatched: 8. The germline CDR1 and CDR2 sequences are MNHEY and SMNVEV (reference sequence). This CDR3 reads CASSLMGLAGGPDETQYF. For the CDR3, the DNA is TGTGCCAGCAGTTTAATGGGACTAGCGGGGGGGCCGGATGAGACCCAGTACTTC.

This clonotype was recorded many times. V gene TRBV12-3 or TRBV12-4 combines with J gene TRBJ2-2; 7 nucleotides line up with TRBD1. V gave up 6 bases and J gave up 4 bases; unmatched junction bases: 5. This CDR3 has 14 residues. CDR3 sequence (DNA): TGTGCCAGCAGCCGGGACAGACCCACCGGGGAGCTGTTTTTT. Translating gives CASSRDRPTGELFF.

The chain joins TRBV6-5 to TRBJ2-7; D gene ambiguous. Trimming removed 0 bases at V and 1 base at J, with 4 bases between. The CDR3 totals 13 residues. Germline assignment: CDR1 MNHEY and CDR2 SVGAGI. The chain's CDR3 is CASSYSMSYEQYF. The CDR3 DNA follows: TGTGCCAGCAGTTACTCGATGTCCTACGAGCAGTACTTC.

The V call is TRBV6-5, the J call TRBJ2-4, with D possibly TRBD2 on 5 matching bases. CDR1 and CDR2 (germline): MNHEY, SVGAGI. Trimming stripped 2 bases from V and 0 bases from J, with 11 bases between. The CDR3 totals 16 residues. CDR3 in amino acids: CASSYRSGPAKNIQYF. CDR3 DNA sequence: TGTGCCAGCAGTTACAGGAGCGGACCAGCCAAAAACATTCAGTACTTC.

There are a few counts of this clonotype. J is TRBJ2-2 and V is TRBV7-9; possible D gene TRBD1, 5 bases. This CDR3 contains 13 residues. Per the germline V gene, CDR1 is SEHNR and CDR2 is FQNEAQ (reference sequence). V lost 8 bases to trimming and J lost 6 bases, with 13 bases between them. The chain's CDR3 is CASAGLRSGELFF. In DNA, the CDR3 is TGTGCCAGCGCAGGGTTACGCTCCGGGGAGCTGTTTTTT.

This clonotype was counted a few times. The gene calls are TRBV5-1 and TRBJ2-7; D uncertain. Germline-derived CDR1 and CDR2 are SGHRS and YFSETQ. Between the trimmed V and J ends, which lost 4 bases and 0 bases, there was a span of 11 bases. CDR3 size: 14 residues. The CDR3 is CASSVTATSYEQYF. In DNA, the CDR3 is TGCGCCAGCAGCGTAACTGCGACCTCCTACGAGCAGTACTTC.

At least ten counts were recorded for this clonotype. The CDR3 DNA reads as TGTGCCAGCAGTGCGCCCGGGACAGGCTCCTACGAGCAGTACTTC. This translates into CASSAPGTGSYEQYF. This chain joins TRBV28 and TRBJ2-7; 8 bases match TRBD1. The length of the CDR3 is 15 residues. Trimming took 5 bases from V and 0 from J; bases not matched to a gene: 6. Germline assignment: CDR1 MDHEN and CDR2 SYDVKM.

Only a few counts were recorded for this clonotype. The chain recombines TRBV18 with TRBJ2-1, with TRBD1 matching 9 bases. Germline V gene data show CDR1 as KGHSH and CDR2 as LQKENI. V shed 5 bases, J shed 6 bases, and the junction held 5 bases outside the gene matches. This CDR3 comprises 14 residues. CDR3 region: CASSSLTGGNEQFF. The CDR3 DNA sequence: TGTGCCAGCTCATCATTGACAGGGGGCAATGAGCAGTTCTTC.